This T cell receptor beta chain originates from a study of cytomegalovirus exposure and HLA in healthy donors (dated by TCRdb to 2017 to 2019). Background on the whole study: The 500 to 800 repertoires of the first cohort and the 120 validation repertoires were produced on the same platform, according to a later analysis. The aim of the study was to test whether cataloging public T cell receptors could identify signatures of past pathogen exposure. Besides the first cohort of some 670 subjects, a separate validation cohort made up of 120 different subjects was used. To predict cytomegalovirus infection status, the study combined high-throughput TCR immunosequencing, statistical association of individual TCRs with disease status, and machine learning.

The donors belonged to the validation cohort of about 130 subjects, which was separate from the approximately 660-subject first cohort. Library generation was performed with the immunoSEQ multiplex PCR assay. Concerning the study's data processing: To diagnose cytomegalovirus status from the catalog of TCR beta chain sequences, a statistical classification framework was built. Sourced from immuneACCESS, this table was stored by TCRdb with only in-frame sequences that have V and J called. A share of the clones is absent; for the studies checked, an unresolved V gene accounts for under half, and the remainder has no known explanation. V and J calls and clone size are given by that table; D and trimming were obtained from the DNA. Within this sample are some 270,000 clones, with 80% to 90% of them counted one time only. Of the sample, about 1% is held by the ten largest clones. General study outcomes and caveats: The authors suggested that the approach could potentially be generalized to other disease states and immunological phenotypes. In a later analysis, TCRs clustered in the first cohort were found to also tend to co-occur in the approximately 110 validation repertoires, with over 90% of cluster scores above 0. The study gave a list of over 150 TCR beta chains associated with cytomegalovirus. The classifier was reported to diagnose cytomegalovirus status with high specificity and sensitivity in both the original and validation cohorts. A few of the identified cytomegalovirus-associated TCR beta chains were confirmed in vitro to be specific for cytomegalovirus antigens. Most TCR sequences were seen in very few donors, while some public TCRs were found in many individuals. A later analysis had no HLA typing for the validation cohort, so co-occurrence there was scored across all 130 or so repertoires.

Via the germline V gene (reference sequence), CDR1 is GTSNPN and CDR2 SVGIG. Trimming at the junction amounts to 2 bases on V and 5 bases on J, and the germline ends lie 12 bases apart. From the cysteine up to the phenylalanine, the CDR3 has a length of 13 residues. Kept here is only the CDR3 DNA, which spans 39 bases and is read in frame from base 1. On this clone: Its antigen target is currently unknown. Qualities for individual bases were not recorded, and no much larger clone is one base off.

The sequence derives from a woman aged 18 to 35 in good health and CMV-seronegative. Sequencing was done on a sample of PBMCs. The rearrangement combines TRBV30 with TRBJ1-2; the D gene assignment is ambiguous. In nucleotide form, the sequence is TGTGCCTGGAGTAGGAGGGTTGGGTATGGCTACACCTTC. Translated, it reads CAWSRRVGYGYTF.